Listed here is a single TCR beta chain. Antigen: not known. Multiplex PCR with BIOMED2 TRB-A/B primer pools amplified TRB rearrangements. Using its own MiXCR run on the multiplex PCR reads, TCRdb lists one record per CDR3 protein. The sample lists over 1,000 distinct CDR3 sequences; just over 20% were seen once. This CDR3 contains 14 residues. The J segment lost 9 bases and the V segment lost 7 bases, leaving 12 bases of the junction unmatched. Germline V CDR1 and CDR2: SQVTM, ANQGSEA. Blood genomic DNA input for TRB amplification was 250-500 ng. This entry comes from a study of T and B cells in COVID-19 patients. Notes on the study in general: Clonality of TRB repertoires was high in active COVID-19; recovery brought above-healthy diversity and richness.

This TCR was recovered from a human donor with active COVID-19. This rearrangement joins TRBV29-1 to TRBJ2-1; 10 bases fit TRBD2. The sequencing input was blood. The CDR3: CSAVTGTSVGEQFF. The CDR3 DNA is TGCAGCGCCGTTACCGGGACTAGCGTGGGTGAGCAGTTCTTC.